The 27 T cell receptor beta chains below all came from one sample that was sequenced in a study of T-cell memory formation after mild COVID-19. MiXCR, run by TCRdb on the 5' RACE reads, gives a single entry per CDR3 protein. The sample gives about 180,000 distinct CDR3 sequences, 15% to 20% of which show up once; more than 3% is in the top ten. What was sequenced was PBMCs or a T cell subset sorted from them (not recorded which). The receptors derive from a young man who had mild COVID-19 (a few samples of this study predate the infection). Cell type and time point are not known.

The J gene is TRBJ1-1, the V gene TRBV6-1; TRBD1 might be the D (5 bases). Germline V gene lookup returns CDR1 MNHNS and CDR2 SASEGT. This CDR3 has 17 residues. V lost 4 bases and J lost 1, with 19 bases in between. CDR3 amino acids: CASSALGRQRTNTEAFF. The CDR3 nucleotides are TGTGCCAGCAGTGCCCTCGGCCGACAGAGAACGAACACTGAAGCTTTCTTT.

This clonotype occurred a few times. This chain links TRBV12-3 or TRBV12-4 with TRBJ1-1; the D is unclear. The CDR3 sequence is 12 residues long. The V end lost 1 base, the J end lost 6 bases, and 6 bases lay between the germline ends. CDR3: CASSLDFSEAFF. CDR3 DNA sequence: TGTGCCAGCAGTTTAGATTTCTCTGAAGCTTTCTTT.

This clonotype was seen a few times. V gene TRBV7-2 combines with J gene TRBJ2-5, with D unresolved. Germline V gene sequence: CDR1 SGHTA, CDR2 FQGNSA. This CDR3 has 15 residues. Deletions cut 3 bases from V and 2 bases from J, with 13 bases between. CDR3 coding DNA: TGTGCCAGCAGCTTTATAATTGGCCCTCAAGAGACCCAGTACTTC. Amino acids: CASSFIIGPQETQYF.

This clonotype appeared a few times. V and J are TRBV6-6 and TRBJ1-6, with no clear D. This CDR3 comprises 13 residues. CDR1 is MNHNY, CDR2 SVGAGI, per germline (reference sequence). The V and J ends lost 2 bases and 8 bases respectively, with 7 bases between them. This CDR3 reads CASSYRLDSPLHF. The CDR3 bases are TGTGCCAGCAGTTACCGACTTGATTCACCCCTCCACTTT.

This chain joins TRBV5-4 and TRBJ1-5, with 7 bases identical to TRBD1. This CDR3 has 14 residues. The V segment lost 2 bases and the J segment 7 bases; nucleotides outside the gene matches: 6. Germline V gives CDR1 SGHNT, CDR2 YYREEE (reference sequence). CDR3 amino acids: CASSLEGAGQPQHF. The CDR3 DNA reads as TGTGCCAGCAGCTTAGAGGGGGCAGGGCAGCCCCAGCATTTT.

The chain recombines TRBV11-3 with TRBJ2-3; D ambiguous. Germline CDR1 and CDR2: SGHNT and YENEEA. The V end lost 1 base, the J end lost 5 bases, and 13 bases lay between the germline ends. This CDR3 is built from 15 residues. CDR3 in DNA: TGTGCCAGCAGCTTAGGTCACGGTTCGGGAGATACGCAGTATTTT. Its protein product is CASSLGHGSGDTQYF. The entire variable domain, with the rest obtained from reference TRBV11-3 and TRBJ2-3, is as follows: EAGVVQSPRYKIIEKKQPVAFWCNPISGHNTLYWYLQNLGQGPELLIRYENEEAVDDSQLPKDRFSAERLKGVDSTLKIQPAELGDSAVYLCASSLGHGSGDTQYFGPGTRLTVL.

The J gene is TRBJ1-1, the V gene TRBV24-1; D may be TRBD1 (5 bases). This CDR3 has 13 residues. Germline CDR1 and CDR2: KGHDR and SFDVKD. The V end was cut by 1 base, the J end by 4 bases, with 6 bases between. CDR3 bases: TGTGCCACCAGTGATTTCACAGGCACTGAAGCTTTCTTT. It codes for CATSDFTGTEAFF.

This clonotype has a handful of counts. V usage is TRBV7-2 and J usage is TRBJ2-3; 15 nucleotides align to TRBD2. Germline CDR1 SGHTA, CDR2 FQGNSA. This CDR3 contains 20 residues. V lost 5 bases, J lost 0 bases, and 12 bases stayed unmatched. The CDR3 bases are TGTGCCAGCAGCCCCCGGACTAGCGGGGGGGCTCGGTCGAGCACAGATACGCAGTATTTT. Protein sequence: CASSPRTSGGARSSTDTQYF.

The chain joins TRBV20-1 to TRBJ2-5, with no clear D. Trimming removed 2 bases from V and 2 bases from J, with 15 bases in between. Germline CDR1 DFQATT, CDR2 SNEGSKA (reference sequence). The CDR3 length is 15 residues. As DNA, the CDR3 is TGCAGTGCTAGATCAGTAGGACGTCCTCAAGAGACCCAGTACTTC. This sequence encodes CSARSVGRPQETQYF.

This clonotype was counted between two and nine times. The V and J genes are TRBV12-3 or TRBV12-4 and TRBJ2-5; D is perhaps TRBD2 (6 bases). The V gene lost 2 bases and the J gene lost 3 bases, with 10 bases spanning the gap. The CDR3 loop spans 14 amino acids. The CDR3 DNA sequence: TGTGCCAGCAGTTTATTCGGGGGTAAAGAGACCCAGTACTTC. It encodes CASSLFGGKETQYF.

There are a few counts of this clonotype. V is TRBV7-6 and J is TRBJ1-5; no clear D gene. Trimming shortened V by 10 bases and J by 5 bases, and 3 bases separated the two germline ends. This CDR3 is 9 amino acids long. CDR1 SGHVS and CDR2 FNYEAQ come from the germline V gene. Here the CDR3 reads CATDQPQHF. The CDR3 nucleotides are TGTGCCACCGATCAGCCCCAGCATTTT.

This clonotype was seen more than once but under ten times. The gene calls are TRBV29-1 and TRBJ1-3; tentatively, D is TRBD1 (5 bases). Trimming removed 7 bases at V and 1 base at J, with 8 bases between. CDR1 SQVTM and CDR2 ANQGSEA come from the germline V gene. The CDR3 length is 12 residues. This CDR3 reads CSGRVSGNTIYF. The CDR3 nucleotides read TGCAGCGGCAGGGTTTCTGGAAACACCATATATTTT.

The V and J genes are TRBV6-1 and TRBJ2-7, with 8 bases that match TRBD1. The CDR3 length is 13 residues. Germline V lookup: CDR1 MNHNS, CDR2 SASEGT. CDR3 nucleotides: TGTGCCAACAGGACCCTCGGACAGGGCGAGCGGTACGTC. This gives the protein CANRTLGQGERYV.

V gene TRBV7-2 combines with J gene TRBJ2-5; 7 bases are shared with TRBD2. CDR1 SGHTA and CDR2 FQGNSA come from the germline V gene. V was clipped by 6 bases and J by 6 bases; unmatched bases: 10. This CDR3 has 14 residues. DNA of the CDR3: TGTGCCAGCAGTCCCGCTAGCGGCATTAAGACCCAGTACTTC. Its translation is CASSPASGIKTQYF. The complete variable domain, with remaining parts taken from reference TRBV7-2 and TRBJ2-5, reads GAGVSQSPSNKVTEKGKDVELRCDPISGHTALYWYRQSLGQGLEFLIYFQGNSAPDKSGLPSDRFSAERTGGSVSTLTIQRTQQEDSAVYLCASSPASGIKTQYFGPGTRLLVL.

The rearrangement uses TRBV10-1 and TRBJ2-5, with 7 bases that match TRBD1. Trimming at V came to 6 bases and at J to 2 bases, leaving 6 bases not matched to a gene. This CDR3 spans 14 amino acids. Per germline, CDR1 WNHNN and CDR2 SYGVQD (reference sequence). For the CDR3, the DNA is TGCGCCAGCAGCCCCGGGACAGCACAAGAGACCCAGTACTTC. This translates into CASSPGTAQETQYF.

There are a few counts of this clonotype. V and J are TRBV6-2 or TRBV6-3 and TRBJ2-5; 7 bases align to TRBD2. The CDR3 length is 16 residues. The germline CDR1 and CDR2 sequences are MNHEY and SVGEGT. Trimming at V came to 11 bases and at J to 0 bases, leaving 15 bases not matched to a gene. The CDR3 region is CAANRGVAAYQETQYF. CDR3 in DNA: TGTGCCGCCAACCGGGGGGTAGCGGCGTACCAAGAGACCCAGTACTTC.

This clonotype was seen only a few times. The chain combines TRBV7-2 with TRBJ2-3, with D perhaps TRBD1 (6 bases). The CDR3 is 13 residues long. The germline V gene has CDR1 SGHTA and CDR2 FQGNSA. The germline V and J ends were trimmed by 5 bases and 9 bases, with 15 bases remaining between them. The CDR3 sequence: CASSRQDAVTQYF. CDR3 sequence (DNA): TGTGCCAGCAGCCGACAGGACGCAGTCACGCAGTATTTT.

CDR3 loop: CASSLARWGNQPQHF. Here the CDR3 DNA reads TGTGCCAGCAGCTTAGCGCGATGGGGGAATCAGCCCCAGCATTTT. J is TRBJ1-5 and V is TRBV7-2; D perhaps matches TRBD1 (5 bases). The CDR3 extends over 15 amino acids. V dropped 0 bases and J dropped 4 bases, with 10 bases sitting between them. CDR1 and CDR2 from the germline V gene are SGHTA and FQGNSA.

This clonotype has more than one count but fewer than ten. V usage is TRBV27 and J usage is TRBJ2-1; D ambiguous. CDR3 size: 15 residues. From germline, CDR1 is MNHEY and CDR2 SMNVEV (reference sequence). V lost 5 bases and J 0 bases, leaving 11 bases between the germline ends. The CDR3 protein is CASSRSESSYNEQFF. CDR3 nucleotide sequence: TGTGCCAGCAGTAGAAGTGAGAGCTCCTACAATGAGCAGTTCTTC.

V and J are TRBV20-1 and TRBJ1-1; D may be TRBD1 (6 bases). The CDR3 contains 14 residues. Trimming shortened V by 3 bases and J by 5 bases, and 16 bases separated the two germline ends. CDR1 is DFQATT and CDR2 is SNEGSKA in the germline V gene (reference sequence). The CDR3 DNA sequence: TGCAGTGCTAGCCACCCGGGGGGCTCAACTGAAGCTTTCTTT. It codes for CSASHPGGSTEAFF.

The chain employs TRBV20-1 and TRBJ2-1, with D tentatively TRBD1 or TRBD2 (5 bases each). Germline V gene data show CDR1 as DFQATT and CDR2 as SNEGSKA (reference sequence). This CDR3 contains 14 residues. Trimming took off 6 bases at V and 7 bases at J, with 19 bases between the two ends. CDR3 bases: TGCAGTGCCAATGGGCTGCATGGGGGAAATGAGCAGTTCTTC. This gives the protein CSANGLHGGNEQFF.

The sample holds a few counts of this clonotype. This chain connects TRBV7-9 to TRBJ1-5; 8 nucleotides agree with TRBD1. The germline V gene encodes CDR1 SEHNR and CDR2 FQNEAQ (reference sequence). V dropped 1 base and J dropped 0; count of bases not matched to a gene: 2. The CDR3 extends over 16 amino acids. CDR3 in amino acids: CASSLGTGLSNQPQHF. The CDR3, as DNA: TGTGCCAGCAGCTTAGGGACAGGGCTTAGCAATCAGCCCCAGCATTTT.

This clonotype was counted at least ten times. The rearrangement uses TRBV6-5 and TRBJ2-3; D ambiguous. Trimming cost V 1 base and J 4 bases, with 9 bases left between them. CDR1 is MNHEY, CDR2 SVGAGI, per germline. The CDR3 extends over 14 amino acids. The CDR3 loop is CASSYLGPADTQYF. Here the CDR3 DNA reads TGTGCCAGCAGTTACTTGGGTCCTGCAGATACGCAGTATTTT.

This chain connects TRBV5-1 to TRBJ1-6; D is possibly TRBD1 (5 bases). V was pared by 4 bases and J by 10 bases, with 21 bases between. The V gene's germline CDR1 is SGHRS and CDR2 YFSETQ. The length of the CDR3 is 16 residues. The CDR3 is CASSRGGDSERSPLHF. The CDR3 DNA sequence: TGCGCCAGCAGCCGTGGAGGGGATTCAGAGAGGTCACCCCTCCACTTT.

This clonotype was detected a few times. The CDR3 DNA follows: TGTGCCAGCACCCGGGGACAGGATGGCTACGAGCAGTACTTC. Its translation is CASTRGQDGYEQYF. The chain uses TRBV9 and TRBJ2-7; 8 nucleotides agree with TRBD1. With V trimmed by 6 bases and J by 3 bases, 8 bases remained unmatched. The CDR3 consists of 14 residues. CDR1 and CDR2 (germline): SGDLS, YYNGEE.

The CDR3 sequence is CASSLVRAISRVEETQYF. In nucleotides, the CDR3 is TGCGCCAGCAGCTTGGTAAGGGCGATAAGTCGTGTAGAAGAGACCCAGTACTTC. The rearrangement links TRBV5-1 to TRBJ2-5; D not certain. V was pared by 0 bases and J by 3 bases, with 21 bases between. The CDR3 sequence is 18 residues long. CDR1 SGHRS and CDR2 YFSETQ come from the germline V gene.

The table lists this clonotype with a few counts. This chain links TRBV7-2 with TRBJ2-1, with a tentative D call TRBD1 (5 bases). V shed 1 base and J shed 13 bases, with 11 bases lying between them. CDR1 is SGHTA and CDR2 is FQGNSA in the germline V gene. The CDR3 sequence is 12 residues long. CDR3 sequence (DNA): TGTGCCAGCAGCTTAGACTGGGGCAGTCAGTTCTTC. It is translated as CASSLDWGSQFF.